The sequence of this TCR beta chain was determined in a study of brain T cells in children with intractable seizures. Findings and limits, study-wide: Only CDR3 sequence similarity suggested viral specificity, without known HCMV serostatus.

Details on this clone: Its target is unknown.

Germline V CDR1 and CDR2: SGDLS, YYNGEE. V shed 4 bases, J shed 4 bases, and the junction held 5 bases outside the gene matches. This CDR3 contains 14 residues. Clones were read by immunoSEQ multiplex PCR, and TCRdb kept only the in-frame ones, dropping some. Among just under 65,000 clones listed, more than 95% were seen once. The TCR was taken from a boy in the first two years of life with focal cortical dysplasia and intractable seizures. This chain links TRBV9 with TRBJ2-1; 7 nucleotides agree with TRBD1. Sequences were derived from peripheral blood, sampled at surgery. This CDR3 reads CASSTTGLYNEQFF. The CDR3 bases are TGTGCCAGCAGCACGACAGGGTTATACAATGAGCAGTTCTTC.